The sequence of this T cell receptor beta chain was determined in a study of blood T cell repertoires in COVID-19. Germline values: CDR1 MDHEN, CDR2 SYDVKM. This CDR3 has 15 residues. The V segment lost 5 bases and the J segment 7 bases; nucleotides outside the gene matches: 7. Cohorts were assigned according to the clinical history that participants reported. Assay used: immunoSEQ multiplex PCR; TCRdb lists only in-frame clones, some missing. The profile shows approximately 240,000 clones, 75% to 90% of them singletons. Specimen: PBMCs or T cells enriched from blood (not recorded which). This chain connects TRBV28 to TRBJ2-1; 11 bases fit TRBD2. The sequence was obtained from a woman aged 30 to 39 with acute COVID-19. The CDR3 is CASSQLAGVPNEQFF. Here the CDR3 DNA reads TGTGCCAGCAGTCAACTAGCGGGAGTACCGAATGAGCAGTTCTTC.